Following are 29 T cell receptor beta chains from one sample sequenced in a study of post-analysis software for immune sequencing data. Study-level results: TRBV segments more frequent in patients than in controls numbered about five and included TRBV5-6, TRBV5-1 and TRBV20-1.

These receptors have no identified antigens. The authors incorporated unique molecular identifiers into the TCR beta cDNA libraries. TCRdb passed the PCR reads through MiXCR, listing each CDR3 protein once. Among 750,000 to 950,000 distinct CDR3 sequences listed, under 70% were seen once. The source material was blood. These TCRs come from a girl aged 10-17 years with multiple sclerosis.

This clonotype was seen a few times. This chain uses TRBV6-7 with TRBJ2-6; possible D gene TRBD1, 6 bases. TRBV6-7 is an ORF, with its function uncertain. V gave up 11 bases and J gave up 0 bases, with 14 bases separating them. The length of the CDR3 is 15 residues. The CDR3 nucleotides read TGTGCCTCTTGGACAGTCAGCTCTGGGGCCAACGTCCTGACTTTC. Its protein product is CASWTVSSGANVLTF.

This clonotype has only a few counts. V usage is TRBV4-1 and J usage is TRBJ2-7; TRBD2 aligns across 9 bases. This CDR3 has 15 residues. Trimming took 5 bases from V and 3 from J; bases not matched to a gene: 8. Germline V gene sequence: CDR1 MGHRA, CDR2 YSYEKL. The CDR3 DNA reads as TGCGCCAGCAGCGCGACTAGCGGAAGGTTCTACGAGCAGTACTTC. Translation: CASSATSGRFYEQYF.

This clonotype was seen more than once but under ten times. The chain recombines TRBV4-1 with TRBJ2-7, with 11 bases matching TRBD1. Looked up from germline, CDR1 is MGHRA and CDR2 is YSYEKL. The V and J ends lost 2 bases and 2 bases, in that order; junction bases with no gene match: 8. The CDR3 covers 17 residues. The CDR3 region has the DNA TGCGCCAGCAGCCAAAAAACGCCGGGACAGGGGGCCTACGAGCAGTACTTC. Its protein product is CASSQKTPGQGAYEQYF.

The chain links TRBV5-1 to TRBJ2-5, with a possible D match to TRBD1 (6 bases). Germline CDR1 and CDR2: SGHRS and YFSETQ. V was cut by 1 base and J by 9 bases, with 16 bases left in between. The CDR3 sequence is 14 residues long. CDR3 loop: CASSLRDKSPSQYF. CDR3 DNA: TGCGCCAGCAGCTTGCGGGACAAGTCCCCGTCCCAGTACTTC. Variable domain in full (rest from reference TRBV5-1 and TRBJ2-5): KAGVTQTPRYLIKTRGQQVTLSCSPISGHRSVSWYQQTPGQGLQFLFEYFSETQRNKGNFPGRFSGRQFSNSRSEMNVSTLELGDSALYLCASSLRDKSPSQYFGPGTRLLVL.

The CDR3 DNA follows: TGCAGTGCTACCTCTAGCGGCGGGGCAGATACGCAGTATTTT. The encoded protein is CSATSSGGADTQYF. The V call is TRBV20-1, the J call TRBJ2-3; 7 bases are a match to TRBD2. This CDR3 region has 14 residues. Germline CDR1 reads DFQATT; CDR2 reads SNEGSKA (reference sequence). V shed 4 bases and J 4 bases; nucleotides not matched to a gene: 8.

The V call is TRBV9, the J call TRBJ1-1; no clear D gene. CDR3 length: 16 amino acids. Trimming removed 0 bases from V and 5 bases from J, with 17 bases in between. Germline V gene sequence: CDR1 SGDLS, CDR2 YYNGEE. The CDR3 region has the DNA TGTGCCAGCAGCGTAGAGGGAGGGAGGGTATCGACTGAAGCTTTCTTT. It encodes CASSVEGGRVSTEAFF. Full variable domain (outside the CDR3, taken from reference TRBV9 and TRBJ1-1): DSGVTQTPKHLITATGQRVTLRCSPRSGDLSVYWYQQSLDQGLQFLIQYYNGEERAKGNILERFSAQQFPDLHSELNLSSLELGDSALYFCASSVEGGRVSTEAFFGQGTRLTVV.

The chain recombines TRBV30 with TRBJ1-5, with a possible D match to TRBD1 (5 bases). Trimming pared 0 bases from V and 4 bases from J, leaving 10 bases between. The CDR3 spans 14 residues. Germline CDR1 is GTSNPN and CDR2 is SVGIG (reference sequence). The CDR3, as DNA: TGTGCCTGGAGTGTCATGGCAGGGAATCAGCCCCAGCATTTT. Protein: CAWSVMAGNQPQHF.

The chain joins TRBV7-6 to TRBJ1-4; no clear D. Germline V gene data show CDR1 as SGHVS and CDR2 as FNYEAQ. CDR3 size: 13 residues. The V gene lost 6 bases and the J gene lost 8 bases, with 13 bases spanning the gap. In DNA, the CDR3 is TGTGCCAGCAGTCTAATTTCTCACGAAAAACTGTTTTTT. Translated, it gives CASSLISHEKLFF.

The chain employs TRBV12-3 or TRBV12-4 and TRBJ1-1, with D possibly being TRBD1 (5 bases). Trimming cost V 3 bases and J 2 bases, with 13 bases left between them. The CDR3 extends over 15 amino acids. The CDR3 loop is CASSFGRGGNTEAFF. The CDR3 nucleotides are TGTGCCAGCAGTTTCGGGCGGGGGGGAAACACTGAAGCTTTCTTT.

The chain joins TRBV20-1 to TRBJ2-4; D remains ambiguous. V was clipped by 6 bases and J by 1 base, with 10 bases between them. The CDR3 spans 13 residues. Germline V gene sequence: CDR1 DFQATT, CDR2 SNEGSKA (reference sequence). The CDR3 sequence: CSAVALAKNIQYF. CDR3 DNA: TGCAGTGCCGTTGCGTTGGCCAAAAACATTCAGTACTTC.

This clonotype was seen more than once but under ten times. The CDR3 sequence: CSARALGQGQREQYF. In DNA form, the CDR3 reads TGCAGTGCTAGAGCCTTGGGCCAGGGCCAGCGCGAGCAGTACTTC. The chain links TRBV20-1 to TRBJ2-5, with D possibly being TRBD1 (5 bases). TRBJ2-7 explains the end of the DNA better; the J call may be wrong. The CDR3 has 15 residues. Germline V lookup: CDR1 DFQATT, CDR2 SNEGSKA (reference sequence).

There are a few counts of this clonotype. The chain recombines TRBV27 with TRBJ2-1; 9 nucleotides line up with TRBD2. Germline-derived CDR1 and CDR2 are MNHEY and SMNVEV (reference sequence). With 6 bases clipped from V and 3 bases from J, the junction kept 12 bases outside the gene matches. The CDR3 length is 17 residues. The CDR3 bases are TGTGCCAGCAGCTCCCAGGTAGCGGGAGTGGACTACAATGAGCAGTTCTTC. This gives the protein CASSSQVAGVDYNEQFF.

The V gene is TRBV2, the J gene TRBJ1-2; no definite D call. V gave up 7 bases and J gave up 8 bases, with 14 bases separating them. CDR3 length equals 12 residues. Germline CDR1 and CDR2: SNHLY and FYNNEI. The CDR3 DNA reads as TGTGCCAGCACCGTGGCCGGGTTAGGCTACACCTTC. Its protein is CASTVAGLGYTF. Full variable domain (outside the CDR3, taken from reference TRBV2 and TRBJ1-2): EPEVTQTPSHQVTQMGQEVILRCVPISNHLYFYWYRQILGQKVEFLVSFYNNEISEKSEIFDDQFSVERPDGSNFTLKIRSTKLEDSAMYFCASTVAGLGYTFGSGTRLTVV.

The rearrangement uses TRBV5-1 and TRBJ2-7; D ambiguous. Germline values: CDR1 SGHRS, CDR2 YFSETQ. There are 14 residues in the CDR3. V was pared by 0 bases and J by 5 bases, with 12 bases between. CDR3 DNA: TGCGCCAGCAGCTTGGAATGGGGTGGAAACGAGCAGTACTTC. Translated, it gives CASSLEWGGNEQYF.

J is TRBJ2-3 and V is TRBV4-1; 7 nucleotides match TRBD1. J was trimmed by 6 bases and V by 2 bases; bases with no gene match: 14. The CDR3 covers 17 residues. CDR1 MGHRA and CDR2 YSYEKL come from the germline V gene. CDR3 bases: TGCGCCAGCAGCCAATCCCCGGGACAGCTTGTCACGGATACGCAGTATTTT. Translation: CASSQSPGQLVTDTQYF.

The V call is TRBV10-3, the J call TRBJ2-5, with D possibly matching TRBD2 (5 bases). Trimming took 3 bases from V and 11 from J, leaving 10 bases between them. The CDR3 runs 11 residues. CDR1 ENHRY and CDR2 SYGVKD come from the germline V gene. CDR3 sequence (DNA): TGTGCCATCAGTGACGGACGCGGGCAGTACTTC. As protein: CAISDGRGQYF.

The chain combines TRBV5-1 with TRBJ2-1, with 8 positions matching TRBD1. This CDR3 region has 13 residues. The germline V gene encodes CDR1 SGHRS and CDR2 YFSETQ. The V and J ends lost 0 bases and 9 bases, in that order; junction bases with no gene match: 2. As DNA, the CDR3 is TGCGCCAGCAGCTTGGGCAGGGGGCTTGAGCAGTTCTTC. This translates into CASSLGRGLEQFF.

The chain uses TRBV20-1 and TRBJ2-7, with TRBD2 identical over 11 bases. CDR1 and CDR2 (germline): DFQATT, SNEGSKA (reference sequence). J lost 1 base, V lost 0 bases, and 23 bases had no gene match. This CDR3 comprises 22 residues. CDR3 sequence: CSARDAGLAGLNGAPSSYEQYF. CDR3 DNA: TGCAGTGCTAGAGATGCAGGACTAGCGGGCCTAAACGGGGCCCCAAGTTCCTACGAGCAGTACTTC.

The V and J genes are TRBV20-1 and TRBJ2-7, with D uncertain. The germline V and J ends were trimmed by 4 bases and 0 bases, with 7 bases remaining between them. The CDR3 is 12 residues long. CDR1 and CDR2 (germline): DFQATT, SNEGSKA (reference sequence). Here the CDR3 reads CSATGGSYEQYF. CDR3 coding DNA: TGCAGTGCTACGGGCGGCTCCTACGAGCAGTACTTC.

The V call is TRBV7-9, the J call TRBJ1-2; weak D call: TRBD1 (5 bases). The CDR3 is made up of 13 amino acids. Trimming shortened V by 4 bases and J by 8 bases, and 14 bases separated the two germline ends. The germline CDR1 and CDR2 sequences are SEHNR and FQNEAQ (reference sequence). Here the CDR3 reads CASSSSTGSGYTF. DNA of the CDR3: TGTGCCAGCAGCTCTTCAACAGGATCCGGCTACACCTTC.

This clonotype was seen more than once but under ten times. This chain links TRBV10-3 with TRBJ2-1; 7 bases line up with TRBD1. Germline V gives CDR1 ENHRY, CDR2 SYGVKD. The junction had 9 bases not matched to a gene; V was cut back by 2 bases and J by 8 bases. The CDR3 sequence is 15 residues long. CDR3 in DNA: TGTGCCATCAGTGAGAAAACAGGGGTACGGGATGAGCAGTTCTTC. Protein: CAISEKTGVRDEQFF.

This sequence joins TRBV12-3 or TRBV12-4 and TRBJ1-2; tentative D call: TRBD1 (5 bases). The CDR3 length is 14 residues. Trimming shortened V by 7 bases and J by 0 bases, and 12 bases separated the two germline ends. For the CDR3, the DNA is TGTGCCAGCATTCTCTGGGGGACTAACTATGGCTACACCTTC. Residues: CASILWGTNYGYTF.

This chain uses TRBV29-1 with TRBJ2-5, with D uncertain. V was trimmed by 4 bases and J by 3 bases, leaving 6 bases between them. From germline, CDR1 is SQVTM and CDR2 ANQGSEA. The CDR3 covers 11 residues. The CDR3, as DNA: TGCAGCGTTGTATCCGAAGAGACCCAGTACTTC. Translation gives CSVVSEETQYF.

The chain carries TRBV29-1 and TRBJ2-3, with a possible D match to TRBD2 (7 bases). The CDR3 consists of 13 residues. Per the germline V gene, CDR1 is SQVTM and CDR2 is ANQGSEA. V shed 7 bases and J shed 2 bases, with 13 bases lying between them. The CDR3: CSGGGGSTDTQYF. The CDR3 DNA reads TGCAGCGGAGGGGGGGGCTCCACAGATACGCAGTATTTT.

The rearrangement links TRBV6-2 or TRBV6-3 to TRBJ2-7; TRBD1 might be the D (6 bases). CDR3 size: 13 residues. Germline V lookup: CDR1 MNHEY, CDR2 SVGEGT. Trimming took 6 bases from V and 3 from J, leaving 12 bases between them. The CDR3 spells CASSRDTFYEQYF. The DNA of the CDR3 is TGTGCCAGCAGCCGGGACACTTTCTACGAGCAGTACTTC.

The chain uses TRBV10-3 and TRBJ2-4, with 11 bases identical to TRBD2. The CDR3 sequence is 17 residues long. V was clipped by 8 bases and J by 6 bases; unmatched bases: 15. Germline lookup yields CDR1 ENHRY and CDR2 SYGVKD. CDR3 in amino acids: CAISPGSSGGYGNIQYF. CDR3 nucleotides: TGTGCCATCTCCCCAGGGTCTAGCGGGGGGTACGGAAACATTCAGTACTTC.

This sequence joins TRBV20-1 and TRBJ2-5, with D uncertain. Germline V gene sequence: CDR1 DFQATT, CDR2 SNEGSKA (reference sequence). This CDR3 contains 16 residues. The ends were cut back, 0 bases at V and 0 bases at J, with 14 bases in the middle. CDR3 amino acids: CSARDEEQNYQETQYF. The CDR3 nucleotides read TGCAGTGCTAGAGATGAGGAGCAGAACTACCAAGAGACCCAGTACTTC.

This chain connects TRBV15 to TRBJ2-4; 7 bases match TRBD2. Judging by the DNA end, TRBJ2-5 fits better; the J call may be wrong. CDR1 is LNHNV, CDR2 YYDKDF, per germline (reference sequence). CDR3 length equals 15 residues. The CDR3 sequence: CATSGVSGGWETQYF. CDR3 DNA sequence: TGTGCCACCAGCGGAGTGTCGGGGGGATGGGAGACCCAGTACTTC.

In its sample, this clonotype was seen a few times. V usage is TRBV20-1 and J usage is TRBJ2-1; TRBD1 might be the D (6 bases). Germline V gene lookup returns CDR1 DFQATT and CDR2 SNEGSKA (reference sequence). The V and J ends lost 6 bases and 5 bases respectively, with 14 bases between them. This CDR3 comprises 13 residues. CDR3 in amino acids: CSASRGQNNEQFF. The CDR3 bases are TGCAGTGCCTCCCGCGGACAGAACAATGAGCAGTTCTTC.